Listed below are T cell receptor beta chains from one sample, sequenced in a study of beta chain features in type 1 diabetes. Assay: immunoSEQ multiplex PCR; the TCRdb copy retains only in-frame clones and omits some. The data show around 350,000 clones, around 12% seen once. Sequenced material: naive CD4+ T cells from blood. The origin of the receptors is a man younger than 35 in good health. CDR3s include the opening cysteine and the closing phenylalanine or tryptophan. The D gene is left open where the match is weak. A clone size is listed for some rows: how often the clone was seen (once, few, many), or a class if it is expanded.

J | size | V | D | CDR3 | DNA
TRBJ1-2 | - | TRBV28 | - | CASSDSNYYGYTF | TGTGCCAGCAGCGACAGTAATTACTATGGCTACACCTTC
TRBJ2-6 | few | TRBV5-1 | TRBD2 | CASSRVTSGSGANVLTF | TGCGCCAGCAGCAGGGTGACTAGCGGCTCTGGGGCCAACGTCCTGACTTTC
TRBJ2-4 | - | TRBV5-4 | - | CASSLARKNIQYF | TGTGCCAGCAGCTTGGCTCGGAAAAACATTCAGTACTTC
TRBJ1-4 | - | TRBV30 | - | CAWSVSRGTNEKLFF | TGTGCCTGGAGTGTAAGCAGGGGAACTAATGAAAAACTGTTTTTT
TRBJ2-1 | few | TRBV18 | TRBD2 | CASSPSSGSTNEQFF | TGTGCCAGCTCACCCTCTAGCGGTAGTACCAATGAGCAGTTCTTC
TRBJ2-3 | - | TRBV7-3 | TRBD2 | CASSPQAGATDTQYF | TGTGCCAGCAGCCCCCAAGCGGGGGCCACAGATACGCAGTATTTT
TRBJ2-5 | - | TRBV7-2 | TRBD1 | CASSDGDRRLETQYF | TGTGCCAGCAGCGACGGGGACAGAAGGTTGGAGACCCAGTACTTC
TRBJ2-7 | - | TRBV19 | - | CASSMVAETYEQYF | TGTGCCAGTAGTATGGTAGCGGAGACCTACGAGCAGTACTTC
TRBJ2-1 | few | TRBV7-6 | TRBD2 | CASSLALAGLYNEQFF | TGTGCCAGCAGCTTAGCGCTAGCGGGGCTCTACAATGAGCAGTTCTTC
TRBJ2-1 | - | TRBV10-3 | TRBD2 | CAISESGGNEQFF | TGTGCCATCAGCGAGTCGGGGGGGAATGAGCAGTTCTTC
TRBJ1-5 | - | TRBV5-1 | - | CASSFGGNQPQHF | TGCGCCAGCAGCTTTGGAGGAAATCAGCCCCAGCATTTT
TRBJ1-2 | - | TRBV5-1 | TRBD1 | CASSRNRDSSGVYTF | TGCGCCAGCAGCCGGAACCGGGACAGCAGTGGGGTCTACACCTTC
TRBJ2-5 | few | TRBV4-2 | TRBD2 | CASSQGEAGLETQYF | TGTGCCAGCAGCCAAGGAGAAGCGGGGTTGGAGACCCAGTACTTC
TRBJ2-1 | - | TRBV4-2 | TRBD2 | CASSQRELAGGPPYNEQFF | TGTGCCAGCAGCCAACGCGAACTAGCGGGGGGGCCGCCCTACAATGAGCAGTTCTTC
TRBJ1-1 | few | TRBV5-1 | TRBD1 | CASSLTGGTAEAFF | TGCGCCAGCAGCCTGACAGGGGGTACGGCTGAAGCTTTCTTT
TRBJ2-3 | - | TRBV29-1 | TRBD2 | CSAWGLAGVADTQYF | TGCAGCGCTTGGGGTCTAGCGGGAGTCGCAGATACGCAGTATTTT
TRBJ2-3 | few | TRBV28 | - | CASNGWPDTQYF | TGTGCCAGCAACGGGTGGCCAGATACGCAGTATTTT
TRBJ2-5 | - | TRBV6-5 | - | CASSYRQGRQTQYF | TGTGCCAGCAGTTATAGGCAGGGTCGGCAGACCCAGTACTTC